These 29 T cell receptor beta chains were sequenced from one sample in a study of shared clonotypes between healthy human individuals. TCRdb keeps only in-frame clones here, not all; method: immunoSEQ multiplex PCR. The sample holds around 980,000 clones; 70% to 80% are singletons and the top ten take roughly 0.57%. The source material was memory CD4+ T cells from PBMCs. Subset reported: CD45RA-negative fraction. These receptors were obtained from a man younger than 35 in good health. Some clones in this sample may be carry-over from other donors' samples.

This chain joins TRBV14 and TRBJ2-5; tentatively, D is TRBD1 (5 bases). This CDR3 is built from 16 residues. CDR1 SGHDN and CDR2 FVKESK come from the germline V gene. Trimming removed 0 bases at V and 3 bases at J, with 14 bases between. The CDR3 here is CASSQEGVVQEETQYF. The DNA of the CDR3 is TGTGCCAGCAGCCAAGAAGGGGTGGTACAGGAAGAGACCCAGTACTTC.

This chain joins TRBV7-3 and TRBJ2-2; TRBD2 might be the D (5 bases). Per germline, CDR1 SGHTA and CDR2 FQGTGA. The CDR3 is 13 residues long. V lost 10 bases to trimming and J lost 4 bases, with 13 bases between them. The CDR3 DNA sequence: TGTGCCACCGGGGATGCGGGCACCGGGGAGCTGTTTTTT. Its translation is CATGDAGTGELFF.

The chain joins TRBV5-8 to TRBJ2-1; no firm D call. Germline CDR1 reads SGHTS; CDR2 reads YDEGEE. Trimming shortened V by 5 bases and J by 10 bases, and 10 bases separated the two germline ends. CDR3 size: 11 residues. The CDR3 protein is CASRTFDEQFF. The CDR3 DNA reads TGTGCCAGCAGGACCTTTGACGAGCAGTTCTTC.

The V and J genes are TRBV7-9 and TRBJ1-1, with D possibly matching TRBD1 (6 bases). The CDR3 contains 13 residues. Trimming left V 2 bases short and J 6 bases short, with 10 bases between. The germline V gene has CDR1 SEHNR and CDR2 FQNEAQ (reference sequence). Here the CDR3 reads CASSLTGSAEAFF. The CDR3 nucleotides read TGTGCCAGCAGCTTAACAGGGTCCGCTGAAGCTTTCTTT.

This clone came up a few times. The genes are TRBV10-1 and TRBJ1-5, with D uncertain. The CDR3 runs to 13 residues. The V gene lost 6 bases and the J gene lost 2 bases, with 8 bases spanning the gap. Germline CDR1 and CDR2: WNHNN and SYGVQD (reference sequence). The CDR3 here is CASSLSGNQPQHF. Written as DNA, the CDR3 is TGCGCCAGCAGCCTGTCTGGCAATCAGCCCCAGCATTTT.

This clone was detected once. This chain links TRBV5-1 with TRBJ1-2; a possible D gene is TRBD1 (6 bases). Deletions cut 3 bases from V and 4 bases from J, with 13 bases between. The CDR3 length is 14 residues. Germline CDR1 is SGHRS and CDR2 is YFSETQ. The CDR3 sequence: CASSSADSRYGYTF. CDR3 nucleotides: TGCGCCAGCAGCTCGGCGGACAGCCGCTATGGCTACACCTTC.

The chain combines TRBV7-9 with TRBJ2-1, with a tentative D call TRBD2 (6 bases). CDR3 length equals 15 residues. The germline CDR1 and CDR2 sequences are SEHNR and FQNEAQ (reference sequence). The V gene lost 0 bases and the J gene lost 7 bases, with 13 bases spanning the gap. This CDR3 reads CASSLASGVENEQFF. CDR3 bases: TGTGCCAGCAGCTTAGCTTCGGGAGTCGAGAATGAGCAGTTCTTC. Based on the CDR3 plus reference TRBV7-9 and TRBJ2-1, the full variable domain is DTGVSQNPRHKITKRGQNVTFRCDPISEHNRLYWYRQTLGQGPEFLTYFQNEAQLEKSRLLSDRFSAERPKGSFSTLEIQRTEQGDSAMYLCASSLASGVENEQFFGPGTRLTVL.

This clone has just a few counts. The J gene is TRBJ2-7, the V gene TRBV5-1; 9 nucleotides line up with TRBD2. The V segment lost 1 base and the J segment 4 bases; nucleotides outside the gene matches: 3. CDR1 SGHRS and CDR2 YFSETQ come from the germline V gene. The CDR3 has 14 residues. The CDR3 DNA reads as TGCGCCAGCAGCTTGTTCCTAGCGGGATACGAGCAGTACTTC. Translated, it gives CASSLFLAGYEQYF.

The chain couples TRBV2 to TRBJ2-2, with D tentatively TRBD1 (5 bases). V lost 5 bases to trimming and J lost 7 bases, with 17 bases between them. The CDR3 is 15 residues long. Per the germline V gene, CDR1 is SNHLY and CDR2 is FYNNEI. The CDR3 sequence is CASSSGPSLGGELFF. The CDR3 nucleotides read TGTGCCAGCAGTTCAGGGCCTTCCCTTGGCGGGGAGCTGTTTTTT.

The gene calls are TRBV2 and TRBJ1-1; 8 bases line up with TRBD1. The CDR3 spans 14 residues. V gave up 9 bases and J gave up 1 base; unmatched junction bases: 7. Per the germline V gene, CDR1 is SNHLY and CDR2 is FYNNEI. The CDR3 reads CASRRGQENTEAFF. In DNA form, the CDR3 reads TGTGCCAGTCGCCGGGGACAGGAGAACACTGAAGCTTTCTTT. The full variable domain, in which reference TRBV2 and TRBJ1-1 provide the parts outside the CDR3, is EPEVTQTPSHQVTQMGQEVILRCVPISNHLYFYWYRQILGQKVEFLVSFYNNEISEKSEIFDDQFSVERPDGSNFTLKIRSTKLEDSAMYFCASRRGQENTEAFFGQGTRLTVV.

The J gene is TRBJ1-6, the V gene TRBV27; 8 bases align to TRBD1. The CDR3 runs 13 residues. Germline CDR1 and CDR2: MNHEY and SMNVEV (reference sequence). The V segment lost 10 bases and the J segment 10 bases; nucleotides outside the gene matches: 9. CDR3 sequence (DNA): TGTGCCATCCGACAGGGGATAGGGTCACCCCTCCACTTT. Translating it yields CAIRQGIGSPLHF.

The chain employs TRBV28 and TRBJ1-2, with D unresolved. Per germline, CDR1 MDHEN and CDR2 SYDVKM. The CDR3 consists of 11 residues. V was clipped by 10 bases and J by 4 bases, with 10 bases between them. The CDR3 DNA reads as TGTGCCACCGCTCTTGGCTATGGCTACACCTTC. Translating it yields CATALGYGYTF.

The gene calls are TRBV11-2 and TRBJ2-7; D may be TRBD1 or TRBD2 (5 bases each). Looked up from germline, CDR1 is SGHAT and CDR2 is FQNNGV. Trimming took off 4 bases at V and 2 bases at J, with 12 bases between the two ends. The CDR3 sequence is 14 residues long. CDR3 coding DNA: TGTGCCAGCAGCTCACCCGGGGCTACCTACGAGCAGTACTTC. It codes for CASSSPGATYEQYF.

The rearrangement uses TRBV25-1 and TRBJ1-1; 9 positions match TRBD1. Germline V CDR1 and CDR2: MGHDK, SYGVNS. The length of the CDR3 is 15 residues. Trimming cost V 3 bases and J 1 base; bases outside gene matches: 3. CDR3 sequence reads: CASSDPGQGNTEAFF. CDR3 sequence (DNA): TGTGCCAGCAGTGATCCGGGACAGGGGAACACTGAAGCTTTCTTT.

The chain uses TRBV7-7 and TRBJ2-3; perhaps TRBD1 as D (7 bases). Germline V CDR1 and CDR2: SSHAT, FNYEAQ (reference sequence). This CDR3 has 17 amino acids. V gave up 4 bases and J gave up 1 base, with 18 bases separating them. The CDR3 nucleotides read TGTGCCAGCAGCTCCCAGGGGGGAGTCGGCGGCACAGATACGCAGTATTTT. Residues: CASSSQGGVGGTDTQYF.

This rearrangement joins TRBV18 to TRBJ1-1; possibly TRBD1 for D (5 bases). Trimming stripped 2 bases from V and 4 bases from J, with 14 bases between. The CDR3 is 15 amino acids. Per germline, CDR1 KGHSH and CDR2 LQKENI. This CDR3 reads CASSPGLNGGTEAFF. The CDR3 bases are TGTGCCAGCTCACCAGGCCTAAACGGGGGCACTGAAGCTTTCTTT.

Only one count was recorded for this clone. This chain connects TRBV18 to TRBJ2-7; D is unclear. The CDR3 spans 14 residues. Trimming removed 5 bases from V and 0 bases from J, with 11 bases in between. From germline, CDR1 is KGHSH and CDR2 LQKENI. CDR3 nucleotide sequence: TGTGCCAGCTCATACGGATTATCCTCCTACGAGCAGTACTTC. The encoded protein is CASSYGLSSYEQYF.

The chain couples TRBV9 to TRBJ2-3; no clear D gene. Per the germline V gene, CDR1 is SGDLS and CDR2 is YYNGEE. This CDR3 contains 12 residues. The ends were cut back, 0 bases at V and 5 bases at J, with 4 bases in the middle. CDR3 in amino acids: CASSVAEDTQYF. Written as DNA, the CDR3 is TGTGCCAGCAGCGTAGCGGAAGATACGCAGTATTTT.

The V call is TRBV6-5, the J call TRBJ1-3; D gene unclear. V was trimmed by 2 bases and J by 3 bases, leaving 8 bases between them. CDR1 and CDR2 from the germline V gene are MNHEY and SVGAGI. This CDR3 comprises 14 residues. The CDR3 nucleotides read TGTGCCAGCAGTTACAGGGAAGGTGGAAACACCATATATTTT. The encoded protein is CASSYREGGNTIYF.

This clone was recorded a few times. The gene calls are TRBV7-2 and TRBJ1-1, with a possible D match to TRBD1 (5 bases). CDR3 length: 14 amino acids. Trimming pared 6 bases from V and 4 bases from J, leaving 15 bases between. The V gene's germline CDR1 is SGHTA and CDR2 FQGNSA. Here the CDR3 reads CASRQDWGSTEAFF. For the CDR3, the DNA is TGTGCCAGCAGACAGGACTGGGGGTCCACTGAAGCTTTCTTT.

About this clone itself: Additional DNA sequences in this sample encode the identical CDR3. V is TRBV28 and J is TRBJ2-7; D uncertain. Trimming cost V 1 base and J 3 bases, with 4 bases left between them. CDR3 length equals 12 residues. Germline CDR1 and CDR2: MDHEN and SYDVKM. CDR3 in amino acids: CASSLLGYEQYF. In DNA, the CDR3 is TGTGCCAGCAGTTTATTGGGCTACGAGCAGTACTTC.

The chain links TRBV27 to TRBJ2-1, with 8 bases fitting TRBD2. CDR1 MNHEY and CDR2 SMNVEV come from the germline V gene (reference sequence). The CDR3 loop spans 15 amino acids. The ends lost 3 bases at V and 2 bases at J; junction bases unmatched: 3. Written as DNA, the CDR3 is TGTGCCAGCAGTTTGTCGGGAGGGACCTACAATGAGCAGTTCTTC. Amino acid sequence: CASSLSGGTYNEQFF.

The chain couples TRBV5-1 to TRBJ2-7, with 10 positions matching TRBD2. Unmatched junction bases numbered 12, after V lost 4 bases and J lost 5 bases. Germline CDR1 is SGHRS and CDR2 is YFSETQ. The CDR3 is 16 residues long. The DNA for the CDR3 is TGCGCCAGCAGCCAGGACCCAGCGGGAGGGCCCAACGAGCAGTACTTC. It codes for CASSQDPAGGPNEQYF.

J is TRBJ1-1 and V is TRBV11-1, with unresolved D. V lost 5 bases, J lost 3 bases, and 10 bases lay in between. CDR3 size: 13 residues. CDR1 is SGHAT and CDR2 is FQDESV in the germline V gene (reference sequence). For the CDR3, the DNA is TGTGCCAGCAGCCCATACCGAGACACTGAAGCTTTCTTT. Residues: CASSPYRDTEAFF.

This clone was recorded only once. The J gene is TRBJ1-1, the V gene TRBV7-6; a possible D gene is TRBD1 (6 bases). The V end was cut by 4 bases, the J end by 9 bases, with 24 bases between. There are 16 residues in the CDR3. Germline loops: CDR1 SGHVS, CDR2 FNYEAQ. Written as DNA, the CDR3 is TGTGCCAGCAGCTGGACCCTAGGCAGGGGAGGACTAAAAGCTTTCTTT. Protein sequence: CASSWTLGRGGLKAFF. The complete variable domain, with remaining parts taken from reference TRBV7-6 and TRBJ1-1, reads GAGVSQSPRYKVTKRGQDVALRCDPISGHVSLYWYRQALGQGPEFLTYFNYEAQQDKSGLPNDRFSAERPEGSISTLTIQRTEQRDSAMYRCASSWTLGRGGLKAFFGQGTRLTVV.

V and J are TRBV30 and TRBJ2-1, with 8 nucleotides matching TRBD2. CDR1 GTSNPN and CDR2 SVGIG come from the germline V gene (reference sequence). There are 14 residues in the CDR3. V lost 6 bases and J lost 9; bases outside the gene matches: 13. CDR3 sequence: CACGGGTALGEQFF. The CDR3 DNA reads as TGTGCCTGCGGGGGGGGGACCGCCCTCGGTGAGCAGTTCTTC. The variable domain in full, with the rest retrieved from reference TRBV30 and TRBJ2-1, is SQTIHQWPATLVQPVGSPLSLECTVEGTSNPNLYWYRQAAGRGLQLLFYSVGIGQISSEVPQNLSASRPQDRQFILSSKKLLLSDSGFYLCACGGGTALGEQFFGPGTRLTVL.

The chain joins TRBV5-4 to TRBJ2-1; TRBD2 aligns across 7 bases. The CDR3 has 13 amino acids. The ends lost 4 bases at V and 8 bases at J; junction bases unmatched: 6. Germline V gives CDR1 SGHNT, CDR2 YYREEE (reference sequence). The CDR3 nucleotides are TGTGCCAGCAGCCCCCGGGGGGTCGATGAGCAGTTCTTC. It codes for CASSPRGVDEQFF.

This clone was found once. Here the CDR3 reads CASSQFRSRQINTEAFF. CDR3 sequence (DNA): TGTGCCAGCAGCCAATTTCGGTCTCGACAGATAAACACTGAAGCTTTCTTT. The chain employs TRBV14 and TRBJ1-1, with a weak D call TRBD1 (5 bases). Germline lookup yields CDR1 SGHDN and CDR2 FVKESK. V lost 2 bases, J lost 2 bases, and 18 bases lay in between. The CDR3 runs to 17 residues. Looking up the rest from reference TRBV14 and TRBJ1-1 gives the full variable domain: EAGVTQFPSHSVIEKGQTVTLRCDPISGHDNLYWYRRVMGKEIKFLLHFVKESKQDESGMPNNRFLAERTGGTYSTLKVQPAELEDSGVYFCASSQFRSRQINTEAFFGQGTRLTVV.

The chain employs TRBV9 and TRBJ2-3; D gene uncertain. There are 12 residues in the CDR3. Germline-derived CDR1 and CDR2 are SGDLS and YYNGEE. V lost 3 bases and J 12 bases, leaving 14 bases between the germline ends. DNA of the CDR3: TGTGCCAGCAGCGAGACCCCCGGCAGTCAGTATTTT. Translated: CASSETPGSQYF.